A single TCR beta chain is shown here with its context. Its antigen is as yet unknown. The sample originates from a study of early T cells in non-severe SARS-CoV-2 infection. Study outcomes and limitations: Matches to VDJdb favored anti-spike CD8 responses and missed private and CD4 specificities.

TCRdb re-called the 5' RACE reads with MiXCR, one entry per CDR3 protein. The data show about 30,000 distinct CDR3 sequences, around 5.3% seen once. CDR3 length: 15 amino acids. Germline lookup yields CDR1 MNHEY and CDR2 SVGEGT. Trimming removed 7 bases from V and 0 bases from J, with 15 bases in between. The source material was whole blood. V is TRBV6-2 or TRBV6-3 and J is TRBJ1-1; unclear D gene. This TCR was recovered from an adult who was a healthcare worker with PCR-confirmed SARS-CoV-2 infection or an uninfected control (not recorded which). CDR3 sequence reads: CASKNLRAMNTEAFF. CDR3 bases: TGTGCCAGCAAGAATCTCCGGGCGATGAACACTGAAGCTTTCTTT.